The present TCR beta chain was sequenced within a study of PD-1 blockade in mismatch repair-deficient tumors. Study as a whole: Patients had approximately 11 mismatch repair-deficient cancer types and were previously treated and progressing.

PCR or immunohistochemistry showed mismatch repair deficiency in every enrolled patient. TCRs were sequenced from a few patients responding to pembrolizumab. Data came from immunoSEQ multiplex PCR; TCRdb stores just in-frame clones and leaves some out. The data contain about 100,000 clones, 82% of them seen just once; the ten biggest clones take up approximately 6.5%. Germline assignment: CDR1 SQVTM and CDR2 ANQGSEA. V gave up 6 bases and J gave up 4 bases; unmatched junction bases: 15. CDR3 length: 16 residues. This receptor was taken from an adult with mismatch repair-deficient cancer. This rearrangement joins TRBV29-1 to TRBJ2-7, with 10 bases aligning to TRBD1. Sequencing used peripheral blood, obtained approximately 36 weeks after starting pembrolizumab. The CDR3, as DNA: TGCAGCGTCCGGACAGGGGGACGAATCCTTACTTACGAGCAGTACTTC. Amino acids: CSVRTGGRILTYEQYF.